This T cell receptor beta chain was sequenced for a study of blood T cell repertoires in COVID-19. V lost 5 bases to trimming and J lost 8 bases, with 17 bases between them. The CDR3 consists of 15 residues. Germline CDR1 and CDR2: KGHDR and SFDVKD. Using immunoSEQ multiplex PCR, the repertoire was profiled, and TCRdb retains in-frame clones only, with some absent. The table includes some 77,000 clones, around four fifths detected once. V usage is TRBV24-1 and J usage is TRBJ1-4, with D unclear. The sequenced sample consisted of peripheral blood. The source is an older woman with acute or convalescent COVID-19. The CDR3 spells CATSVGNGGGEKLFF. The CDR3, as DNA: TGTGCCACCAGTGTCGGAAACGGCGGCGGGGAAAAACTGTTTTTT.